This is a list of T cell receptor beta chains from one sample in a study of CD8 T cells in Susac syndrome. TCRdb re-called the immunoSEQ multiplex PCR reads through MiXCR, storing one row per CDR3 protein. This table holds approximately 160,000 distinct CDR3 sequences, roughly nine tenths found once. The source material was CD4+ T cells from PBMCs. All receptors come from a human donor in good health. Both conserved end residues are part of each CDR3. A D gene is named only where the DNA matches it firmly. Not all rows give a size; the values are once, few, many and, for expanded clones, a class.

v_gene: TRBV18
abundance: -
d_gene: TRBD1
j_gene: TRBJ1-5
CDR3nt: TGTGCCAGCTCACCGACAGGGGCATGGAATCAGCCCCAGCATTTT
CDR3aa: CASSPTGAWNQPQHF

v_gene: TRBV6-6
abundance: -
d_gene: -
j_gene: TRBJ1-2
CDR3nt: TGTGCCAGCAGTAAGACCAGACCGAGAGACTATGGCTACACCTTC
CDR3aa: CASSKTRPRDYGYTF

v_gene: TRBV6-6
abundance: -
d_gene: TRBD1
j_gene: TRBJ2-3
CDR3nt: TGTGCCAGCAGTTACTCGGGACAGGGGGCCGGAGATACGCAGTATTTT
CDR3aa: CASSYSGQGAGDTQYF

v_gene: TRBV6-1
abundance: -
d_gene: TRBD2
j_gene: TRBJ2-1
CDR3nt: TGTGCCAGCAGTCATCCAAGGAGCGGGAGGGCCGGTGTTGAGCAGTTCTTC
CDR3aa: CASSHPRSGRAGVEQFF

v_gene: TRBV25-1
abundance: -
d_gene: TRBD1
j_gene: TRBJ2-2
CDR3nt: TGTGCCAGCACCAAAGGACAGGGGTGGACCGGGGAGCTGTTTTTT
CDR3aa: CASTKGQGWTGELFF

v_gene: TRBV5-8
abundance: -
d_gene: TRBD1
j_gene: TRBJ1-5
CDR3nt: TGTGCCAGCAGTCGACGGACAGGAAATCAGCCCCAGCATTTT
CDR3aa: CASSRRTGNQPQHF

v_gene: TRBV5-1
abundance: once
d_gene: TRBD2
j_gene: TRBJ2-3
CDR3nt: TGCGCCAGCAAGGGGCTAGCGGGAAATGCAGATACGCAGTATTTT
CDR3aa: CASKGLAGNADTQYF

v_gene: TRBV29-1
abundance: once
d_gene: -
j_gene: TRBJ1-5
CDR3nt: TGCAGCGTTAGACTCGCCTTAGATCAGCCCCAGCATTTT
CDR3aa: CSVRLALDQPQHF

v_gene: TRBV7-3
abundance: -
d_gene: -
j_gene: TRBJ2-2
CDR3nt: TGTGCCAGCAGCTCTCGAGTCACCGGGGAGCTGTTTTTT
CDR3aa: CASSSRVTGELFF

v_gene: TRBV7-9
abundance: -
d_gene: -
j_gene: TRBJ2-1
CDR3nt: TGTGCCAGCAGCTTAGGGTGGGGTGAGCAGTTCTTC
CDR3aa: CASSLGWGEQFF

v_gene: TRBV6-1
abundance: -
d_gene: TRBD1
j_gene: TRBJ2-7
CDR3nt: TGTGCCGTACCTCGGGACAGGGGAACCTACGAGCAGTACTTC
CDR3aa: CAVPRDRGTYEQYF

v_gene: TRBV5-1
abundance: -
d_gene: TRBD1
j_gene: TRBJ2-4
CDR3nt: TGCGCCAGCAGCTCGGGACAGGGCGAGAACATTCAGTACTTC
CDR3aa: CASSSGQGENIQYF

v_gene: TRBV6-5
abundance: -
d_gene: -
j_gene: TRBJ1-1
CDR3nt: TGTGCCAGCAGTTACTCGGTTGGGCACTTGAACACTGAAGCTTTCTTT
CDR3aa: CASSYSVGHLNTEAFF

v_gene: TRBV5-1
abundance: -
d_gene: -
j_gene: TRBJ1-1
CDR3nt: TGCGCCAGCAGCTTGAGTGTGGGGCTGGACACTGAAGCTTTCTTT
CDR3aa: CASSLSVGLDTEAFF

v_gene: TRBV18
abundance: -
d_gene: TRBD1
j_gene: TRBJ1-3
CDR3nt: TGTGCCAGCTCATCGGGACAGAGCTCTGGAAACACCATATATTTT
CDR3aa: CASSSGQSSGNTIYF